The next 26 T cell receptor beta chains were all read from a single sample in a study of kidney transplant recipient with SARS-CoV-2 infection. TCRdb re-called the reads with MiXCR, one entry per CDR3 protein. The sample consists of approximately 240,000 distinct CDR3 sequences, less than 35% of them appearing once. The material sequenced was a blood sample, taken at baseline and between days 110 and 120 from a kidney transplant recipient. These receptors all stem from a male patient younger than 45 who had COVID-19 and was a kidney transplant recipient. Some T cells may have originated in the graft donor.

This clonotype was seen at least ten times. This sequence joins TRBV30 and TRBJ1-1, with 7 nucleotides matching TRBD1. With V trimmed by 4 bases and J by 0 bases, 5 bases remained unmatched. The germline V gene has CDR1 GTSNPN and CDR2 SVGIG (reference sequence). The CDR3 sequence is 14 residues long. CDR3 residues: CAWTPTGVNTEAFF. The CDR3 region has the DNA TGTGCCTGGACCCCAACAGGGGTGAACACTGAAGCTTTCTTT.

In the case of this clonotype: Since a much larger clone is just one base distant, this may be a read error. This chain uses TRBV7-9 with TRBJ1-1, with D unclear. The CDR3 runs 13 residues. Germline lookup yields CDR1 SEHNR and CDR2 FQNEAQ (reference sequence). CDR3 residues: CANSLPYTTEAFF. The CDR3, as DNA: TGTGCCAACAGCTTGCCCTACACCACTGAAGCTTTCTTT.

The table lists this clonotype with a few counts. The V gene is TRBV2, the J gene TRBJ2-3, with 12 bases matching TRBD2. CDR1 SNHLY and CDR2 FYNNEI come from the germline V gene. This CDR3 contains 15 residues. V trimming: 8 bases; J trimming: 4 bases; junction bases outside the gene matches: 7. CDR3: CASQRLAGDADTQYF. The CDR3 DNA follows: TGTGCCAGCCAAAGACTAGCGGGAGACGCAGATACGCAGTATTTT.

There are a few counts of this clonotype. This chain links TRBV20-1 with TRBJ2-5, with TRBD1 identical over 9 bases. The CDR3 extends over 18 amino acids. V shed 3 bases, J shed 4 bases, and the junction held 18 bases outside the gene matches. CDR1 and CDR2 (germline): DFQATT, SNEGSKA (reference sequence). CDR3 DNA: TGCAGTGCTAGCGAATACCTGACCGGGACAGGGAGAGCAGAGACCCAGTACTTC. It is translated as CSASEYLTGTGRAETQYF.

To note about this clonotype: This sequence may be a read error, since a much larger clone differs from it by one base. The chain uses TRBV4-1 and TRBJ1-5, with D perhaps matching TRBD1 (5 bases). This CDR3 has 15 residues. Germline-derived CDR1 and CDR2 are MGHRA and YSYEKL. Trimming pared 4 bases from V and 6 bases from J, leaving 16 bases between. The CDR3 loop reads CASSRGSADIQPQHF. The DNA of the CDR3 is TGCGCCAGCAGCCGGGGGAGTGCGGACATTCAGCCCCAGCATTTT.

Of note for this clonotype: Being one base from a much bigger clone, this may be a read error. The CDR3 DNA follows: TGTGCTAGTGGTGAGCTGTGTTTGCAGGGAAAGACCTATGGCTACACCTTC. Its protein is CASGELCLQGKTYGYTF. The chain uses TRBV12-5 and TRBJ1-2, with TRBD1 as a possible D gene (5 bases). Germline loops: CDR1 LGHNT, CDR2 FRNRAP. V gave up 5 bases and J gave up 4 bases, with 23 bases separating them. The CDR3 is 17 residues long.

Regarding this clonotype: A much larger clone is a single base away; this may be a read error. This rearrangement joins TRBV5-6 to TRBJ1-1; D remains ambiguous. The J call may be faulty, since TRBJ1-6 better matches the DNA end. Per germline, CDR1 SGHDT and CDR2 YYEEEE. CDR3 length: 15 residues. The CDR3 bases are TGTGCCAGCAGCCATCGATCAGGCGCCAATCCACCCCTCCACTTT. Amino acid sequence: CASSHRSGANPPLHF.

Ten or more counts support this clonotype. The chain has TRBV11-3 and TRBJ1-2, with a weak D call TRBD1 (5 bases). From germline, CDR1 is SGHNT and CDR2 YENEEA. V dropped 8 bases and J dropped 4 bases, with 17 bases sitting between them. CDR3 length: 14 amino acids. The CDR3 loop is CASGTRGSLYGYTF. CDR3 DNA sequence: TGTGCCAGCGGAACACGGGGGAGTCTCTATGGCTACACCTTC. The complete variable domain, with remaining parts taken from reference TRBV11-3 and TRBJ1-2, reads EAGVVQSPRYKIIEKKQPVAFWCNPISGHNTLYWYLQNLGQGPELLIRYENEEAVDDSQLPKDRFSAERLKGVDSTLKIQPAELGDSAVYLCASGTRGSLYGYTFGSGTRLTVV.

This clonotype was recorded once. A much more abundant neighbour one base away suggests this may be a read error. J is TRBJ2-7 and V is TRBV15; D remains ambiguous. V was trimmed by 8 bases and J by 0 bases, leaving 17 bases between them. Germline V gives CDR1 LNHNV, CDR2 YYDKDF (reference sequence). The CDR3 contains 15 residues. The CDR3 region is CATANSPGLSYEQYF. As DNA, the CDR3 is TGTGCCACCGCGAACAGCCCGGGTCTCTCCTACGAGCAGTACTTC.

This clonotype was observed a handful of times. This rearrangement joins TRBV4-3 to TRBJ2-1, with D unclear. Germline lookup yields CDR1 LGHNA and CDR2 YSLEER. V lost 0 bases to trimming and J lost 5 bases, with 11 bases between them. The CDR3 has 15 residues. The CDR3 sequence: CASSQDRTANNEQFF. CDR3 sequence (DNA): TGCGCCAGCAGCCAAGATCGAACAGCTAACAATGAGCAGTTCTTC.

This clonotype was detected many times. CDR3 sequence reads: CASSTRRECRKTYGYTF. The CDR3 coding sequence is TGTGCCAGCAGTACGAGACGGGAATGTAGAAAGACCTATGGCTACACCTTC. The rearrangement uses TRBV6-5 and TRBJ1-2, with D unclear. Looked up from germline, CDR1 is MNHEY and CDR2 is SVGAGI. The CDR3 has 17 amino acids. V was cut by 5 bases and J by 4 bases, with 23 bases left in between.

There are many counts of this clonotype. The CDR3 DNA sequence: TGTGCCACCGGTTGGGAGGTAGCGGGGTCTACATACAATGAGCAGTTCTTC. It is translated as CATGWEVAGSTYNEQFF. This chain joins TRBV15 and TRBJ2-1; 8 nucleotides agree with TRBD2. With V trimmed by 8 bases and J by 4 bases, 16 bases remained unmatched. Germline-derived CDR1 and CDR2 are LNHNV and YYDKDF (reference sequence). The CDR3 loop spans 17 amino acids.

To note about this clonotype: This may be a read error: a much more frequent sequence differs by one nucleotide. The V call is TRBV3-1, the J call TRBJ1-2; unclear D gene. Germline V gene lookup returns CDR1 LGHDT and CDR2 YNNKEL (reference sequence). V was trimmed by 5 bases and J by 4 bases, leaving 23 bases between them. CDR3 length: 17 residues. The CDR3 nucleotides are TGTGCCAGCAGCGTGATACCCACCCCTCGAAAGACCTATGGCTACACCTTC. Amino acid sequence: CASSVIPTPRKTYGYTF.

Turning to this clonotype: A much bigger clone sits one base away, suggesting this may be a read error. The chain links TRBV7-3 to TRBJ1-2; D not certain. The CDR3 sequence is 17 residues long. The germline gives CDR1 SGHTA, CDR2 FQGTGA. V was cut by 5 bases and J by 6 bases, with 25 bases left in between. As DNA, the CDR3 is TGTGCCAGCAGCGCCTACCATTCAGCTCGAAAGACCCATGGCTACACCTTC. This sequence encodes CASSAYHSARKTHGYTF.

This clonotype was observed at least ten times. J is TRBJ1-5 and V is TRBV25-1, with unresolved D. Trimming stripped 1 base from V and 5 bases from J, with 12 bases between. Germline values: CDR1 MGHDK, CDR2 SYGVNS. The CDR3 runs 15 residues. In DNA, the CDR3 is TGTGCCAGCAGTGAATCTTGGACCTCTGATCAGCCCCAGCATTTT. Its translation is CASSESWTSDQPQHF. Together with reference TRBV25-1 and TRBJ1-5, the CDR3 gives the full variable domain: EADIYQTPRYLVIGTGKKITLECSQTMGHDKMYWYQQDPGMELHLIHYSYGVNSTEKGDLSSESTVSRIRTEHFPLTLESARPSHTSQYLCASSESWTSDQPQHFGDGTRLSIL.

This clonotype showed up many times. The V call is TRBV20-1, the J call TRBJ2-7, with D possibly matching TRBD2 (6 bases). Looked up from germline, CDR1 is DFQATT and CDR2 is SNEGSKA (reference sequence). This CDR3 has 13 residues. Trimming took 5 bases from V and 0 from J, leaving 11 bases between them. The CDR3: CSARDLSSYEQYF. The CDR3, as DNA: TGCAGTGCTCGGGACTTAAGCTCCTACGAGCAGTACTTC.

This clonotype was seen a few times. The rearrangement joins TRBV5-4 to TRBJ2-5; TRBD2 agrees at 8 bases. V lost 3 bases, J lost 5 bases, and 12 bases stayed unmatched. Per the germline V gene, CDR1 is SGHNT and CDR2 is YYREEE (reference sequence). CDR3 length: 16 amino acids. This CDR3 reads CASSWTPAGVRETQYF. CDR3 nucleotides: TGTGCCAGCAGCTGGACCCCAGCGGGGGTACGGGAGACCCAGTACTTC.

Ten or more counts support this clonotype. The CDR3 DNA is TGTGCCAGCAGCTCAGACAGGCCCGGGGCTGAAGCTTTCTTT. It translates to CASSSDRPGAEAFF. J is TRBJ1-1 and V is TRBV7-9, with D perhaps matching TRBD1 (6 bases). Trimming left V 4 bases short and J 6 bases short, with 15 bases between. Per germline, CDR1 SEHNR and CDR2 FQNEAQ (reference sequence). CDR3 length: 14 residues. The variable domain in full, completed from reference TRBV7-9 and TRBJ1-1, reads DTGVSQNPRHKITKRGQNVTFRCDPISEHNRLYWYRQTLGQGPEFLTYFQNEAQLEKSRLLSDRFSAERPKGSFSTLEIQRTEQGDSAMYLCASSSDRPGAEAFFGQGTRLTVV.

Concerning this clonotype itself: The germline gene is not matched at one end of the junction; a read error may be the cause. J is TRBJ1-5 and V is TRBV12-3 or TRBV12-4; D gene ambiguous. This CDR3 comprises 17 residues. In DNA form, the CDR3 reads TGTGCCAGCAGCTTATATGAGCTCGGTATTAGCAATCGGCCCCAGCATTTT. Translated, it gives CASSLYELGISNRPQHF.

Ten or more counts support this clonotype. This chain joins TRBV7-2 and TRBJ2-5; 9 bases match TRBD1. Per germline, CDR1 SGHTA and CDR2 FQGNSA. V gave up 5 bases and J gave up 4 bases; unmatched junction bases: 8. This CDR3 has 15 residues. The CDR3 DNA sequence: TGTGCCAGCAGCGAGGGACAGGGAGGGGGAGAGACCCAGTACTTC. Its translation is CASSEGQGGGETQYF.

The chain recombines TRBV18 with TRBJ2-5, with D perhaps given as TRBD1 or TRBD2 (5 bases each). The ends were cut back, 7 bases at V and 2 bases at J, with 11 bases in the middle. This CDR3 comprises 13 residues. CDR1 is KGHSH and CDR2 is LQKENI in the germline V gene. The CDR3, as DNA: TGTGCCAGCTTATCCGGGGCACAAGAGACCCAGTACTTC. This translates into CASLSGAQETQYF.

Remarks on this clonotype: This may be a read error: a much more frequent sequence differs by one nucleotide. The V gene is TRBV20-1, the J gene TRBJ2-7; 7 bases line up with TRBD1. The CDR3 runs 13 residues. Germline V CDR1 and CDR2: DFQATT, SNEGSKA (reference sequence). The trim removed 6 bases at V and 5 bases at J, leaving 10 bases unmatched. CDR3 amino acids: CSALTGQSHEQYF. CDR3 nucleotide sequence: TGCAGTGCGTTGACGGGACAGTCCCACGAGCAGTACTTC.

Notes on this clonotype: The junction differs from germline at one of its ends, possibly a read error. The chain has TRBV15 and TRBJ1-1, with D maybe TRBD1 (6 bases). Germline CDR1 reads LNHNV; CDR2 reads YYDKDF (reference sequence). The CDR3 consists of 15 residues. In DNA, the CDR3 is TGTGCCACCAGGGGCGCAGGGGAGGGGAACACTGAAGTTTTCTTT. Encoded protein: CATRGAGEGNTEVFF. Full variable domain (missing parts from reference TRBV15 and TRBJ1-1): DAMVIQNPRYQVTQFGKPVTLSCSQTLNHNVMYWYQQKSSQAPKLLFHYYDKDFNNEADTPDNFQSRRPNTSFCFLDIRSPGLGDTAMYLCATRGAGEGNTEVFFGQGTRLTVV.

A word on this clonotype: Since a much larger clone is just one base distant, this may be a read error. It is likely a read error, because the conserved phenylalanine at the end of the CDR3 is missing. The chain is built from TRBV7-8 and TRBJ1-2; D is ambiguous. V lost 5 bases and J 2 bases, leaving 9 bases between the germline ends. The CDR3 has 13 residues. Germline values: CDR1 SGHVS, CDR2 FQNEAQ. The CDR3 loop is CASSHLSNYGYTL. CDR3 DNA sequence: TGTGCCAGCAGCCACCTATCCAACTATGGCTACACCCTC.

Concerning this clonotype: With a much larger clone just one base away, this may be a read error. J is TRBJ2-5 and V is TRBV7-2; 10 nucleotides agree with TRBD2. Germline-derived CDR1 and CDR2 are SGHTA and FQGNSA. CDR3 length equals 14 residues. The chain's CDR3 is CVSSLAGGGETQYF. In DNA, the CDR3 is TGTGTCAGCAGCTTAGCGGGGGGAGGAGAGACCCAGTACTTC.

This clonotype was seen at least ten times. The J gene is TRBJ1-2, the V gene TRBV20-1; a weak D match, TRBD1 (6 bases). The CDR3 consists of 15 residues. Germline CDR1 DFQATT, CDR2 SNEGSKA (reference sequence). The germline V and J ends were trimmed by 0 bases and 3 bases, with 14 bases remaining between them. The CDR3 here is CSARDLGGLDYGYTF. The CDR3 nucleotides are TGCAGTGCTAGAGATCTAGGGGGACTAGACTATGGCTACACCTTC.